This TCR beta chain is drawn from a study of blood T cell repertoires in COVID-19 (dated by TCRdb to 2019 to 2021). Regarding the study in general: Samples from collaborators originated in the United States, Italy and Spain and spanned both the acute and convalescent phases of COVID-19. The material from the prospective study consisted of cDNA or gDNA derived from T cells, B-cell-depleted T cells, or PBMCs. Deeply sampled blood TCRbeta repertoires from subjects exposed to, actively infected with, or recovered from COVID-19 were included in the dataset. The repertoires were made available in a free public database intended to serve as a resource for research on the immune response to SARS-CoV-2. Samples came from the ongoing ImmuneRACE study (first 160 participants) plus 1,254 subjects from 6 global collaborators. The sample metadata nearly always contained a de-identified subject ID, COVID-19 status, age in years and sex. Where HLA class I and class II types were available, the types were taken from metadata supplied by the sample provider, not from assay-based typing.

Concerning this clone: It has no known antigen specificity. The record has no base qualities; no much larger clone is one base away.

Participants in the prospective study were aged roughly 18 to 89 years, lived in 20 to 30 United States geographic areas, and enrolled through a virtual design. In the prospective study, cohorts were assigned on the basis of participant-reported clinical history obtained from a screening survey and a study questionnaire. Recovered participants in ImmuneRACE Cohort 3 were defined by two consecutive negative NP/OP PCR tests, clearance by a healthcare professional, or resolution of symptoms. In the prospective study, mobile phlebotomists collected whole blood, serum and a nasopharyngeal or oropharyngeal swab from each participant. Additional blood draws and questionnaires over a 2-month period could optionally be provided by prospective study participants. Before DNA extraction, prospective study blood samples were shipped either frozen or at room temperature. The immunoSEQ Assay, a bias-controlled multiplex PCR, was used to amplify TCRbeta CDR3 regions from genomic DNA. On the study's bioinformatics: Within the assay, amplification of reference gene primers was used to estimate how many nucleated cells each sample contained. To quantify the absolute abundance of each unique TCRbeta CDR3 rearrangement, sequence reads were collapsed and filtered. For each sample, productive Simpson clonality was calculated as the square root of Simpson's diversity index across productive rearrangements. Sourced from immuneACCESS, this table was stored by TCRdb with only in-frame sequences that have V and J called. A share of the clones is absent; for the studies checked, an unresolved V gene accounts for under half, and the remainder has no known explanation. The D gene and trimming were derived from the DNA, and the V and J assignments and clone size from that table. Counted in this sample were 300,000 to 350,000 clones; roughly 88% of them appeared once. Of the sample, over 2% is held by the ten largest clones.

The paper as a whole reports these results and caveats: Clinical and demographic metadata were provided uncurated, with the amount varying by source and participant.

This TCR came from a man aged 30 to 45 who had recovered from COVID-19. Sequencing was carried out using PBMCs or T cells enriched from blood (not recorded which).

The DNA reads TGCGCCAGCAGCTTGGCCCAGTCCTATGGCTACACCTTC. Translated, this is CASSLAQSYGYTF. The chain couples TRBV5-1 to TRBJ1-2; the D gene is not confidently resolved. From the cysteine through the phenylalanine, the CDR3 covers 13 amino acids. This entry keeps only the CDR3 DNA: 39 bases, framed from base 1. Per the germline V gene, SGHRS is the CDR1 and YFSETQ is the CDR2. V sheds 0 bases and J sheds 4 bases, leaving 7 bases between their ends.